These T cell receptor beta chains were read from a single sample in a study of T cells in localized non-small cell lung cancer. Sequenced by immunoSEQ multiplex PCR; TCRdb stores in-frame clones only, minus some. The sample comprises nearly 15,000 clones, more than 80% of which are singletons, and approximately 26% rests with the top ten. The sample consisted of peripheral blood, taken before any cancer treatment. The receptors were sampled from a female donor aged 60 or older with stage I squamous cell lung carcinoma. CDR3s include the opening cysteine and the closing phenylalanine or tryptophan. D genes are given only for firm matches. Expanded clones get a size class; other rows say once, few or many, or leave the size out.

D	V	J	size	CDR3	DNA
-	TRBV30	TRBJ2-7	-	CAWEGRYYEQYF	TGTGCCTGGGAGGGACGGTACTACGAGCAGTACTTC
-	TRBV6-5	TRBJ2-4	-	CASRSTGRAKNIQYF	TGTGCCAGCAGATCGACAGGAAGAGCTAAAAACATTCAGTACTTC
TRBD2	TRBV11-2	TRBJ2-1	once	CASSFPGLATYNEQFF	TGTGCCAGCAGCTTTCCCGGACTAGCGACCTACAATGAGCAGTTCTTC
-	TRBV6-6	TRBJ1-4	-	CASSLRGEGGEKLFF	TGTGCCAGCAGTTTGAGGGGAGAAGGAGGTGAAAAACTGTTTTTT
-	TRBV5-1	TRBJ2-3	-	CASSSYSTDTQYF	TGCGCCAGCAGCTCATATAGCACAGATACGCAGTATTTT
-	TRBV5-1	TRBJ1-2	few	CASSLAEGIRGGYTF	TGCGCCAGCAGCTTGGCCGAGGGGATTCGGGGTGGCTACACCTTC
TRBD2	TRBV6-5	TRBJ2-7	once	CASTWASGAYEQYF	TGTGCCAGCACTTGGGCTAGCGGGGCTTACGAGCAGTACTTC
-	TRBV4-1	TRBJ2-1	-	CASSQGGGVYNEQFF	TGCGCCAGCAGCCAAGGAGGAGGCGTGTATAATGAGCAGTTCTTC
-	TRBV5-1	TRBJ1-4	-	CASSLGQGYEKLFF	TGCGCCAGCAGCTTGGGGCAGGGTTATGAAAAACTGTTTTTT
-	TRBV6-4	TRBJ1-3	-	CASSQDGGNTIYF	TGTGCCAGCAGTCAAGACGGTGGAAACACCATATATTTT
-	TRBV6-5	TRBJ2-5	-	CASTIQGRPETQYF	TGTGCCAGCACTATTCAGGGGAGGCCAGAGACCCAGTACTTC